The clone carrying this TCR beta chain has a single count. Its antigen remains unidentified. Sequence at one end of the junction differs from germline and may be a read error. The CDR3 is made up of 13 amino acids. The V gene's germline CDR1 is SGHNT and CDR2 YENEEA. MiXCR, applied by TCRdb to the reads, yields one record per CDR3 protein. The data contain 900,000 to 950,000 distinct CDR3 sequences, approximately 31% of them singletons. This entry is derived from a study of T cell repertoires in cytomegalovirus infection. Overall study: Public TCR beta signature analysis indicated the presence of both CMV infection and matching HLA type.

Study results and caveats: Cumulative public TCR beta family frequency identified CMV carriers with the relevant HLA.

The receptor was isolated from a human donor in good health (CMV status not recorded). Some clones in this sample may be carry-over from other donors' samples. The sequencing used cultured CD8+ T cells from PBMCs, collected from culture after CMV antigen stimulation. V and J are TRBV11-3 and TRBJ2-5; 7 bases match TRBD2. The CDR3 region has the DNA TGTGTCAGCAGCCCGTCGGGGGGAGAGACCCAGTACTTC. Translated, it gives CVSSPSGGETQYF. The full variable domain, rest sourced from reference TRBV11-3 and TRBJ2-5, is EAGVVQSPRYKIIEKKQPVAFWCNPISGHNTLYWYLQNLGQGPELLIRYENEEAVDDSQLPKDRFSAERLKGVDSTLKIQPAELGDSAVYLCVSSPSGGETQYFGPGTRLLVL.